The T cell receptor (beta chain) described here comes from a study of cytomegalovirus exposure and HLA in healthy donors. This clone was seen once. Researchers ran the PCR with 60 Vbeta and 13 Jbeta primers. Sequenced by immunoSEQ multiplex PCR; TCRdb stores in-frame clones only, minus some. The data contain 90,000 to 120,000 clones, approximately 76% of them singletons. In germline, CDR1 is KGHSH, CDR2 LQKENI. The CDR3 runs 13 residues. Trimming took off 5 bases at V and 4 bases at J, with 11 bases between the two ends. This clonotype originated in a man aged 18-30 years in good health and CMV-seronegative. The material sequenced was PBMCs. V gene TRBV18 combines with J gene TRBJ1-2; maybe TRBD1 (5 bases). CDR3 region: CASSNDSPYGYTF. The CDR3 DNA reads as TGTGCCAGCTCAAATGACAGCCCCTATGGCTACACCTTC.